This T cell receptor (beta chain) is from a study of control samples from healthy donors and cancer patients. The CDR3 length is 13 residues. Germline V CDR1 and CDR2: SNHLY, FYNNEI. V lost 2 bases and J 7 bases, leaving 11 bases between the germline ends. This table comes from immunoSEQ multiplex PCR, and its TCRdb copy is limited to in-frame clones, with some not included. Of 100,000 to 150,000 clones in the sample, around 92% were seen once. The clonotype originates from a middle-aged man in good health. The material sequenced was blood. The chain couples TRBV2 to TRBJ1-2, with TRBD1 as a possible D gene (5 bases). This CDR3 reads CASSEQGTGGYTF. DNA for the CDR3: TGTGCCAGCAGTGAACAGGGAACGGGTGGCTACACCTTC. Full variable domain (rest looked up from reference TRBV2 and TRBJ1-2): EPEVTQTPSHQVTQMGQEVILRCVPISNHLYFYWYRQILGQKVEFLVSFYNNEISEKSEIFDDQFSVERPDGSNFTLKIRSTKLEDSAMYFCASSEQGTGGYTFGSGTRLTVV.